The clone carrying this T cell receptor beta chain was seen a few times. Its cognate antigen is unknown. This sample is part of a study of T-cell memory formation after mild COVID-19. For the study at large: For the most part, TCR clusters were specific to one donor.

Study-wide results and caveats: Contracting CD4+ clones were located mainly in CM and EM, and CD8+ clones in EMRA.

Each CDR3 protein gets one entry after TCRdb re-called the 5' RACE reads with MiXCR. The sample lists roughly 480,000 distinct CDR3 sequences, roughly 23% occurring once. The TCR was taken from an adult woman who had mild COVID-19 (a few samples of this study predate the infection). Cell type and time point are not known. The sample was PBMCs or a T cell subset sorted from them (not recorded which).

The CDR3 region has the DNA TGTGCCAGCAGTGAACAATGGGACAGGGGTGTTGGCTACACCTTC. It is translated as CASSEQWDRGVGYTF. The J gene is TRBJ1-2, the V gene TRBV2; 10 positions match TRBD1. Unmatched junction bases numbered 7, after V lost 2 bases and J lost 7 bases. This CDR3 has 15 residues. Germline-derived CDR1 and CDR2 are SNHLY and FYNNEI.